A selection of T cell receptor beta chains follows, all from one sample in a study of PD-L1 blockade in urothelial cancer. The table came from immunoSEQ multiplex PCR; TCRdb's copy has only in-frame clones and leaves some out. This sample has 60,000 to 75,000 clones, with around 83% found just once. This specimen was PBMCs, taken around atezolizumab (anti-PD-L1) treatment. Every receptor here comes from a woman aged 65 to 85 with urothelial cancer. Each CDR3 is given with its conserved first and last residue. D genes are given only for firm matches. Rows may omit the clone size; those that give it use once, few, many or a size class.

J: TRBJ2-5; V: TRBV7-2; D: TRBD2; size: NA; DNA: TGTGCCAGCAGCTTAGGACTAGCGGGAGGACAAGAGACCCAGTACTTC; CDR3: CASSLGLAGGQETQYF
J: TRBJ2-3; V: TRBV5-6; D: TRBD2; size: NA; DNA: TGTGCCAGCAGTAAAAGACTAGCGGGAGGCACAGATACGCAGTATTTT; CDR3: CASSKRLAGGTDTQYF
J: TRBJ2-5; V: TRBV10-2; D: TRBD2; size: NA; DNA: TGCGCCACCCAGGGGGCTAGCGGGGGCTCGTGGGAGACCCAGTACTTC; CDR3: CATQGASGGSWETQYF
J: TRBJ1-3; V: TRBV5-1; D: TRBD1; size: NA; DNA: TGCGCCAGCAGCATACCGACAGGGGACACTGGAAACACCATATATTTT; CDR3: CASSIPTGDTGNTIYF
J: TRBJ2-3; V: TRBV4-2; D: NA; size: few; DNA: TGTGCCAGCAGCCAAGAATGGGGGGAAGATACGCAGTATTTT; CDR3: CASSQEWGEDTQYF
J: TRBJ2-2; V: TRBV30; D: NA; size: NA; DNA: TGTGCCTGGAGCCAAACCCCAGGGAGGAGGACCGGGGAGCTGTTTTTT; CDR3: CAWSQTPGRRTGELFF
J: TRBJ2-5; V: TRBV2; D: NA; size: NA; DNA: TGTGCCGTTCACCAGGAAGAGACCCAGTACTTC; CDR3: CAVHQEETQYF
J: TRBJ1-5; V: TRBV7-2; D: NA; size: NA; DNA: TGTGCCAGCAGCTCGAGTGGGAGGGAGGATCAGCCCCAGCATTTT; CDR3: CASSSSGREDQPQHF
J: TRBJ2-7; V: TRBV6-1; D: NA; size: NA; DNA: TGTGCCAGCAACATGAGAGGCGAGCAGCACTTC; CDR3: CASNMRGEQHF
J: TRBJ1-4; V: TRBV4-1; D: NA; size: NA; DNA: TGCGCCAGCAGCCAAAGGCAGGGTTTAAATGAAAAACTGTTTTTT; CDR3: CASSQRQGLNEKLFF
J: TRBJ1-4; V: TRBV14; D: NA; size: NA; DNA: TGTGCCAGCAGCCGTCGCCCGACAGGCACAACTAATGAAAAACTGTTTTTT; CDR3: CASSRRPTGTTNEKLFF
J: TRBJ2-1; V: TRBV28; D: TRBD2; size: NA; DNA: TGTGCCAGCAGTTTAAAGGGACTAGCGGGAGGAGAGCAGTTCTTC; CDR3: CASSLKGLAGGEQFF
J: TRBJ2-3; V: TRBV5-1; D: TRBD2; size: NA; DNA: TGCGCCAGCAGCGCTTCGGGGGAGCGGGACACAGATACGCAGTATTTT; CDR3: CASSASGERDTDTQYF
J: TRBJ2-5; V: TRBV29-1; D: TRBD1; size: NA; DNA: TGCAGCACCCGGACAGGCCGGCAAGAGACCCAGTACTTC; CDR3: CSTRTGRQETQYF
J: TRBJ2-1; V: TRBV11-2; D: TRBD2; size: NA; DNA: TGTGCCAGCAGCTTAGGCACTAGCGGCGTTAATGAGCAGTTCTTC; CDR3: CASSLGTSGVNEQFF
J: TRBJ1-6; V: TRBV4-3; D: TRBD1; size: NA; DNA: TGCGCCAGCAGCCGGACAGGGCCCTCCTATAATTCACCCCTCCACTTT; CDR3: CASSRTGPSYNSPLHF
J: TRBJ1-6; V: TRBV5-6; D: NA; size: NA; DNA: TGTGCCAGCAGTCTGTGGCCGGGGGGAGGGACCTATAATTCACCCCTCCACTTT; CDR3: CASSLWPGGGTYNSPLHF
J: TRBJ2-2; V: TRBV4-1; D: NA; size: NA; DNA: TGCGCCAGCAGCCAAGTACCTAGCGTGACCGGGGAGCTGTTTTTT; CDR3: CASSQVPSVTGELFF
J: TRBJ2-2; V: TRBV10-3; D: NA; size: NA; DNA: TGTGCCATCAGTGACAGGAACACCGGGGAGCTGTTTTTT; CDR3: CAISDRNTGELFF
J: TRBJ2-2; V: TRBV4-2; D: NA; size: many; DNA: TGTGCCAGCAATTGGGGCCCTAACACCGGGGAGCTGTTTTTT; CDR3: CASNWGPNTGELFF
J: TRBJ2-1; V: TRBV6-6; D: NA; size: NA; DNA: TGTGCCAGCAGTTCAGCGGGACAGGAGTACAATGAGCAGTTCTTC; CDR3: CASSSAGQEYNEQFF
J: TRBJ2-7; V: TRBV5-1; D: TRBD2; size: NA; DNA: TGCGCCAGCAGCGGTGAAGCTACGGGACTAGCGGGAGGCACCTACATCTCCTACGAGCAGTACTTC; CDR3: CASSGEATGLAGGTYISYEQYF
J: TRBJ2-1; V: TRBV5-4; D: TRBD1; size: few; DNA: TGTGCCAGCAGCCTGGACAGGGGATATTACAATGAGCAGTTCTTC; CDR3: CASSLDRGYYNEQFF
J: TRBJ2-3; V: TRBV15; D: TRBD2; size: NA; DNA: TGTGCCACCAGCAGAGATCGGGAGGATGAAGATACGCAGTATTTT; CDR3: CATSRDREDEDTQYF
J: TRBJ2-3; V: TRBV14; D: TRBD2; size: NA; DNA: TGTGCCAGCAGCCAAGACCTGGACGGGGGGTGGGCAGATACGCAGTATTTT; CDR3: CASSQDLDGGWADTQYF
J: TRBJ2-1; V: TRBV18; D: TRBD2; size: NA; DNA: TGTGCCAGCTCAGCTTCAGGTGCGCTAGCGGGCCATGAGCAGTTCTTC; CDR3: CASSASGALAGHEQFF
J: TRBJ1-1; V: TRBV19; D: NA; size: once; DNA: TGTGCCAGTAGTCCTAGCCCCAGGGGACCTGGGGACACTGAAGCTTTCTTT; CDR3: CASSPSPRGPGDTEAFF
J: TRBJ2-5; V: TRBV30; D: NA; size: NA; DNA: TGTGCCTGGAGGGGGGGTAACCCTCAAGAGACCCAGTACTTC; CDR3: CAWRGGNPQETQYF
J: TRBJ1-3; V: TRBV30; D: NA; size: NA; DNA: TGTGCCTGGAGTGTACAGCTAGGAAACACCATATATTTT; CDR3: CAWSVQLGNTIYF
J: TRBJ1-2; V: TRBV11-2; D: TRBD1; size: once; DNA: TGTGCCAGCAGCTTGGGACAGGGGGCTGACTATGGCTACACCTTC; CDR3: CASSLGQGADYGYTF
J: TRBJ1-5; V: TRBV7-2; D: NA; size: NA; DNA: TGTGCCAGCAGCCCCCGGACGGATCGGGGGGCCCAGCATTTT; CDR3: CASSPRTDRGAQHF
J: TRBJ1-1; V: TRBV15; D: TRBD1; size: NA; DNA: TGTGCCACCAGCCCGAGACAGGGGTTGACTGAAGCTTTCTTT; CDR3: CATSPRQGLTEAFF
J: TRBJ1-5; V: TRBV28; D: TRBD1; size: NA; DNA: TGTGCCAGCAGTCCCGGGACAGGGAGAGGTCAGCCCCAGCATTTT; CDR3: CASSPGTGRGQPQHF
J: TRBJ1-2; V: TRBV4-1; D: NA; size: once; DNA: TGCGCCAGCAGCCAAGCTCGGGGAGATGGCTACACCTTC; CDR3: CASSQARGDGYTF
J: TRBJ1-2; V: TRBV27; D: NA; size: NA; DNA: TGTGCCAGCAGTTTCGGGGGGCAAAACTATGGCTACACCTTC; CDR3: CASSFGGQNYGYTF
J: TRBJ2-2; V: TRBV5-1; D: TRBD2; size: NA; DNA: TGCGCCAGCAGCCTTGGGCCTGGACTAGCGGGAGCTGTTGGGGAGCTGTTTTTT; CDR3: CASSLGPGLAGAVGELFF
J: TRBJ1-6; V: TRBV4-1; D: TRBD1; size: NA; DNA: TGCGCCAGCAGCCAGAACAGGGGTCTTAATTCACCCCTCCACTTT; CDR3: CASSQNRGLNSPLHF
J: TRBJ2-1; V: TRBV18; D: NA; size: NA; DNA: TGTGCCAGCTCACCACCGACGACCTGGGGGCGCAATGAGCAGTTCTTC; CDR3: CASSPPTTWGRNEQFF
J: TRBJ2-7; V: TRBV9; D: TRBD2; size: NA; DNA: TGTGCCAGCAGCGTCAACTACGGGAGGGGATACGAGCAGTACTTC; CDR3: CASSVNYGRGYEQYF
J: TRBJ1-6; V: TRBV15; D: NA; size: once; DNA: TGTGCCACCAGCAGAGAAAAGAGCTCCTATAATTCACCCCTCCACTTT; CDR3: CATSREKSSYNSPLHF
J: TRBJ2-3; V: TRBV28; D: NA; size: NA; DNA: TGTGCCAGCAGAACTAGTCCAGATACGCAGTATTTT; CDR3: CASRTSPDTQYF
J: TRBJ1-2; V: TRBV28; D: NA; size: NA; DNA: TGTGCCAGCAGAACACAGGGAAGGGATAGCGGGGGCTACACCTTC; CDR3: CASRTQGRDSGGYTF
J: TRBJ2-7; V: TRBV18; D: TRBD1; size: NA; DNA: TGTGCCAGCTCACCAGTGACAGGGGGGTACGAGCAGTACTTC; CDR3: CASSPVTGGYEQYF
J: TRBJ1-1; V: TRBV30; D: NA; size: NA; DNA: TGTGCCGCCCTCGTCCTTTCGGGAGGAGAAGCTTTCTTT; CDR3: CAALVLSGGEAFF
J: TRBJ2-1; V: TRBV5-4; D: NA; size: NA; DNA: TGTGCCAGCAGCTTGGTGGACTCCCTTAGCCATGAGCAGTTCTTC; CDR3: CASSLVDSLSHEQFF
J: TRBJ2-1; V: TRBV5-1; D: TRBD2; size: NA; DNA: TGCGCCAGCAGCTTGGCCCCGGGAGGCGATGAGCAGTTCTTC; CDR3: CASSLAPGGDEQFF
J: TRBJ2-5; V: TRBV4-2; D: NA; size: NA; DNA: TGTGCCAGCAGCCAAGATTACGGGAAGACCCAGTACTTC; CDR3: CASSQDYGKTQYF
J: TRBJ2-7; V: TRBV5-5; D: TRBD1; size: NA; DNA: TGTGCCAGCAGCGGGACGGGACAGGGGCACTCCTACGAGCAGTACTTC; CDR3: CASSGTGQGHSYEQYF
J: TRBJ2-7; V: TRBV5-1; D: TRBD2; size: NA; DNA: TGCGCCAGCAGCCCCTGGGGTCTAGCGGGAGGATCCGAGCAGTACTTC; CDR3: CASSPWGLAGGSEQYF
J: TRBJ2-7; V: TRBV6-5; D: NA; size: NA; DNA: TGTGCCAGCAGCTACGGTCCGGGCTACGAGCAGTACTTC; CDR3: CASSYGPGYEQYF
J: TRBJ1-5; V: TRBV27; D: NA; size: NA; DNA: TGTGCCAGCAGTTTCGGCGGGGGCGGTCAGCCCCAGCATTTT; CDR3: CASSFGGGGQPQHF
J: TRBJ2-7; V: TRBV6-1; D: NA; size: once; DNA: TGTGCCAGCAGCGGCGGGGTCGGTGTGGGGGAGCAGTACTTC; CDR3: CASSGGVGVGEQYF
J: TRBJ1-4; V: TRBV29-1; D: TRBD1; size: NA; DNA: TGCAGCGTTGAGGGGACAGGGGGCCGAGGTGAAAAACTGTTTTTT; CDR3: CSVEGTGGRGEKLFF